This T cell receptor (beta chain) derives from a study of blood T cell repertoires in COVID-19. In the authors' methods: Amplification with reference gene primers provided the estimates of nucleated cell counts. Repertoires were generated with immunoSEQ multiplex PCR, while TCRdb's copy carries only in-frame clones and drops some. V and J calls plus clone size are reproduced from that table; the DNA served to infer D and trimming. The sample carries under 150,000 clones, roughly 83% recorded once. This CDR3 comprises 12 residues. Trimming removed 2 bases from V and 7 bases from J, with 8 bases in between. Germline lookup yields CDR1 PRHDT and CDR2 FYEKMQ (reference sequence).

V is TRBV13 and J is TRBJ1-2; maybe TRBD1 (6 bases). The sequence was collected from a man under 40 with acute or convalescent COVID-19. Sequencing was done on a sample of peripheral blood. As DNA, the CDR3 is TGTGCCAGCAGCTTACAGGGGTCTGGCTACACCTTC. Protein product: CASSLQGSGYTF. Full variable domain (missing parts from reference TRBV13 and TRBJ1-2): AAGVIQSPRHLIKEKRETATLKCYPIPRHDTVYWYQQGPGQDPQFLISFYEKMQSDKGSIPDRFSAQQFSDYHSELNMSSLELGDSALYFCASSLQGSGYTFGSGTRLTVV.